Shown below are 29 T cell receptor beta chains from a single sample sequenced in a study of vaccination effects on CD4 cells after COVID-19. Antigens for these TCRs are unknown. Scientists isolated CD4+ T cells after a roughly 10-day culture period ended. Repertoires were generated with immunoSEQ multiplex PCR, while TCRdb's copy carries only in-frame clones and drops some. The sample includes 70,000 or so clones, roughly four fifths of them seen just once. The material was CD4+ T cells from PBMCs cultured without peptide, obtained before COVID-19 vaccination. These receptors were obtained from a human donor who received a COVID-19 vaccine.

The chain links TRBV7-2 to TRBJ1-5; D gene uncertain. The CDR3 is 12 residues long. CDR1 is SGHTA and CDR2 is FQGNSA in the germline V gene. Trimming left V 1 base short and J 6 bases short, with 4 bases between. CDR3 loop: CASSLEGQPQHF. CDR3 in DNA: TGTGCCAGCAGCTTAGAGGGTCAGCCCCAGCATTTT. Full variable domain (outside the CDR3, taken from reference TRBV7-2 and TRBJ1-5): GAGVSQSPSNKVTEKGKDVELRCDPISGHTALYWYRQSLGQGLEFLIYFQGNSAPDKSGLPSDRFSAERTGGSVSTLTIQRTQQEDSAVYLCASSLEGQPQHFGDGTRLSIL.

The chain is built from TRBV7-3 and TRBJ2-3; D is possibly TRBD2 (5 bases). This CDR3 has 15 residues. Between the trimmed V and J ends, which lost 1 base and 3 bases, there was a span of 11 bases. The germline V gene encodes CDR1 SGHTA and CDR2 FQGTGA. CDR3 loop: CASSLSRSGTDTQYF. CDR3 DNA sequence: TGTGCCAGCAGCTTAAGTCGGAGCGGTACAGATACGCAGTATTTT.

The chain joins TRBV18 to TRBJ1-6, with 7 bases lining up with TRBD1. Germline loops: CDR1 KGHSH, CDR2 LQKENI. The CDR3 is made up of 15 amino acids. The V and J ends lost 1 base and 8 bases, in that order; junction bases with no gene match: 5. The CDR3 DNA is TGTGCCAGCTCACCACAACAGGGGTGGGATTCACCCCTCCACTTT. Its protein is CASSPQQGWDSPLHF.

The count of this clone is one. The V call is TRBV2, the J call TRBJ2-2; no clear D. Germline V gives CDR1 SNHLY, CDR2 FYNNEI. CDR3 size: 14 residues. V was shortened by 4 bases and J by 1 base, with 7 bases between the two germline ends. The CDR3, as DNA: TGTGCCAGCAGTGTGGGCCAGAACACCGGGGAGCTGTTTTTT. This translates into CASSVGQNTGELFF. The complete variable domain, with remaining parts taken from reference TRBV2 and TRBJ2-2, reads EPEVTQTPSHQVTQMGQEVILRCVPISNHLYFYWYRQILGQKVEFLVSFYNNEISEKSEIFDDQFSVERPDGSNFTLKIRSTKLEDSAMYFCASSVGQNTGELFFGEGSRLTVL.

CDR3 in amino acids: CASSLVVTVTTDTQYF. The CDR3 DNA sequence: TGCGCCAGCAGCTTGGTGGTGACAGTGACCACAGATACGCAGTATTTT. This chain connects TRBV5-1 to TRBJ2-3; perhaps TRBD1 as D (5 bases). The CDR3 covers 16 residues. Trimming removed 0 bases at V and 2 bases at J, with 13 bases between. Per the germline V gene, CDR1 is SGHRS and CDR2 is YFSETQ.

This clone was seen more than once but under ten times. V usage is TRBV19 and J usage is TRBJ1-5; TRBD1 matches at 10 bases. The CDR3 loop spans 15 amino acids. Trimming cost V 5 bases and J 6 bases; bases outside gene matches: 7. Germline V CDR1 and CDR2: LNHDA, SQIVND (reference sequence). The CDR3 here is CASSSPDRGRQPQHF. DNA of the CDR3: TGTGCCAGTAGTTCCCCCGACAGGGGGCGTCAGCCCCAGCATTTT.

The chain is built from TRBV19 and TRBJ2-3, with D unresolved. Per germline, CDR1 LNHDA and CDR2 SQIVND (reference sequence). Deletions cut 7 bases from V and 4 bases from J, with 12 bases between. The CDR3 length is 13 residues. The CDR3 nucleotides read TGTGCCAGTACGGATCGGGTCCCAGATACGCAGTATTTT. It translates to CASTDRVPDTQYF.

The chain employs TRBV10-2 and TRBJ1-6; a possible D gene is TRBD1 (5 bases). V was trimmed by 3 bases and J by 6 bases, leaving 18 bases between them. The CDR3 extends over 17 amino acids. The germline gives CDR1 WSHSY, CDR2 SAAADI. DNA of the CDR3: TGCGCCAGCAGTGACCCTTTTTCCGACAGCCTTAATTCACCCCTCCACTTT. Its protein product is CASSDPFSDSLNSPLHF.

V and J are TRBV6-5 and TRBJ2-5; a possible D gene is TRBD2 (5 bases). With 6 bases removed from V and 1 base from J, the gap between germline ends came to 12 bases. The CDR3 is 14 amino acids. The V gene's germline CDR1 is MNHEY and CDR2 SVGAGI. The CDR3 loop reads CASRTMTSQETQYF. The CDR3 coding sequence is TGTGCCAGCAGGACTATGACAAGCCAAGAGACCCAGTACTTC.

The chain links TRBV7-3 to TRBJ2-2; TRBD1 or TRBD2 may be the D gene (6 bases each). Germline values: CDR1 SGHTA, CDR2 FQGTGA. V shed 5 bases and J shed 8 bases, with 18 bases lying between them. The CDR3 is made up of 15 amino acids. CDR3 loop: CASSPIRGLVGELFF. CDR3 sequence (DNA): TGTGCCAGCAGCCCCATTCGGGGGCTAGTGGGGGAGCTGTTTTTT.

This sequence joins TRBV27 and TRBJ1-1, with 8 positions matching TRBD1. CDR1 and CDR2 from the germline V gene are MNHEY and SMNVEV (reference sequence). This CDR3 comprises 14 residues. V was clipped by 5 bases and J by 2 bases; unmatched bases: 4. CDR3 protein: CASSRDRTNTEAFF. The CDR3 region has the DNA TGTGCCAGCAGTAGGGACAGGACCAACACTGAAGCTTTCTTT.

The J gene is TRBJ1-5, the V gene TRBV27, with a tentative D call TRBD1 (6 bases). The V end was cut by 6 bases, the J end by 6 bases, with 9 bases between. CDR1 is MNHEY, CDR2 SMNVEV, per germline (reference sequence). The CDR3 extends over 12 amino acids. In DNA, the CDR3 is TGTGCCAGCAGGACAGGTCTTCAGCCCCAGCATTTT. It yields the protein CASRTGLQPQHF.

V and J are TRBV7-9 and TRBJ2-6; 7 bases match TRBD2. The CDR3 runs to 16 residues. The germline V gene encodes CDR1 SEHNR and CDR2 FQNEAQ (reference sequence). Trimming removed 2 bases from V and 2 bases from J; junction bases left unmatched: 3. The CDR3 here is CASSLLAGAGANVLTF. CDR3 in DNA: TGTGCCAGCAGCTTACTTGCGGGGGCTGGGGCCAACGTCCTGACTTTC.

The rearrangement uses TRBV6-6 and TRBJ1-4; D remains unclear. The CDR3 extends over 14 amino acids. V was cut by 6 bases and J by 4 bases, with 12 bases left in between. Germline values: CDR1 MNHNY, CDR2 SVGAGI (reference sequence). As DNA, the CDR3 is TGTGCCAGCAGAAAAACGGGGAATAATGAAAAACTGTTTTTT. Translating gives CASRKTGNNEKLFF.

J is TRBJ2-2 and V is TRBV9; 10 bases are a match to TRBD2. Per germline, CDR1 SGDLS and CDR2 YYNGEE. This CDR3 region has 16 residues. Trimming cost V 4 bases and J 4 bases; bases outside gene matches: 7. CDR3 sequence (DNA): TGTGCCAGCAGCATCCGGAGCGGGGGGGCCACCGGGGAGCTGTTTTTT. Protein sequence: CASSIRSGGATGELFF.

The rearrangement joins TRBV12-3 or TRBV12-4 to TRBJ2-4; a possible D gene is TRBD1 (5 bases). The CDR3 is made up of 13 amino acids. Trimming cost V 3 bases and J 9 bases, with 12 bases left between them. The CDR3 loop reads CASSFSRVGIQYF. The CDR3, as DNA: TGTGCCAGCAGTTTTTCCAGGGTCGGCATTCAGTACTTC.

The rearrangement joins TRBV5-1 to TRBJ1-4; no firm D call. Germline lookup yields CDR1 SGHRS and CDR2 YFSETQ. Trimming left V 9 bases short and J 5 bases short, with 23 bases between. The CDR3 extends over 16 amino acids. CDR3 sequence reads: CAKAARPALLNEKLFF. DNA of the CDR3: TGCGCCAAGGCCGCGAGGCCAGCGCTCCTGAATGAAAAACTGTTTTTT.

The table lists this clone with a count of one. This chain uses TRBV19 with TRBJ2-3; perhaps TRBD2 as D (7 bases). The CDR3 covers 14 residues. Trimming shortened V by 5 bases and J by 3 bases, and 12 bases separated the two germline ends. From germline, CDR1 is LNHDA and CDR2 SQIVND (reference sequence). The CDR3 reads CASSLGGRTDTQYF. The CDR3 region has the DNA TGTGCCAGTAGTCTGGGGGGGCGGACAGATACGCAGTATTTT.

The chain uses TRBV2 and TRBJ1-5; D may be TRBD1 (5 bases). V shed 4 bases and J shed 0 bases, with 10 bases lying between them. CDR3 length equals 15 residues. The germline V gene has CDR1 SNHLY and CDR2 FYNNEI. The DNA for the CDR3 is TGTGCCAGCAGTGGCGGGGGGTATAGCAATCAGCCCCAGCATTTT. Translation: CASSGGGYSNQPQHF.

V is TRBV6-5 and J is TRBJ1-6; D unresolved. The ends were cut back, 10 bases at V and 7 bases at J, with 20 bases in the middle. CDR3 length: 15 amino acids. The germline V gene encodes CDR1 MNHEY and CDR2 SVGAGI. CDR3 loop: CATEGSPNRNSPLHF. As DNA, the CDR3 is TGTGCCACCGAGGGCAGTCCCAATAGAAATTCACCCCTCCACTTT.

V is TRBV18 and J is TRBJ2-5, with D possibly TRBD1 on 6 matching bases. The CDR3 length is 14 residues. V lost 6 bases and J 5 bases, leaving 16 bases between the germline ends. CDR1 and CDR2 from the germline V gene are KGHSH and LQKENI. The CDR3 region is CASSGQFGSETQYF. CDR3 DNA sequence: TGTGCCAGCTCGGGACAATTTGGGTCGGAGACCCAGTACTTC.

The chain combines TRBV28 with TRBJ1-3, with TRBD1 matching 7 bases. This CDR3 contains 14 residues. V trimming: 6 bases; J trimming: 0 bases; junction bases outside the gene matches: 2. The germline V gene encodes CDR1 MDHEN and CDR2 SYDVKM. This CDR3 is CASRSGGSGNTIYF. CDR3 coding DNA: TGTGCCAGCAGATCAGGGGGCTCTGGAAACACCATATATTTT.

This chain uses TRBV7-9 with TRBJ1-4; D call uncertain. The CDR3 is 13 residues long. Germline assignment: CDR1 SEHNR and CDR2 FQNEAQ (reference sequence). The ends were cut back, 2 bases at V and 8 bases at J, with 9 bases in the middle. The CDR3 protein is CASSLQPGEKLFF. The CDR3 DNA sequence: TGTGCCAGCAGCTTACAACCTGGGGAAAAACTGTTTTTT.

In this sample, this clone turned up a few times. The chain uses TRBV18 and TRBJ1-6; possible D gene TRBD1, 6 bases. V was pared by 2 bases and J by 7 bases, with 12 bases between. Germline V lookup: CDR1 KGHSH, CDR2 LQKENI. CDR3 length: 15 amino acids. CDR3 region: CASSPVTGPNSPLHF. CDR3 nucleotides: TGTGCCAGCTCACCAGTGACAGGTCCCAATTCACCCCTCCACTTT.

This chain connects TRBV27 to TRBJ2-1; TRBD1 aligns across 9 bases. The CDR3 contains 17 residues. Trimming removed 6 bases from V and 5 bases from J; junction bases left unmatched: 14. Germline CDR1 is MNHEY and CDR2 is SMNVEV (reference sequence). Written as DNA, the CDR3 is TGTGCCAGCAGCCACCGACAGGGGGGTATTGCCAACAATGAGCAGTTCTTC. Its translation is CASSHRQGGIANNEQFF.

Only a few counts were recorded for this clone. The chain carries TRBV19 and TRBJ1-1, with 7 positions matching TRBD1. This CDR3 has 14 amino acids. J lost 0 bases, V lost 6 bases, and 4 bases had no gene match. Germline V lookup: CDR1 LNHDA, CDR2 SQIVND (reference sequence). The chain's CDR3 is CASRDGQVNTEAFF. CDR3 nucleotides: TGTGCCAGTAGAGACGGACAGGTGAACACTGAAGCTTTCTTT.

The rearrangement joins TRBV5-4 to TRBJ2-3; 10 bases are a match to TRBD1. Germline V gives CDR1 SGHNT, CDR2 YYREEE (reference sequence). The CDR3 has 14 residues. The ends lost 4 bases at V and 3 bases at J; junction bases unmatched: 2. The CDR3 DNA reads TGTGCCAGCAGCCCGGACAGGGGGACAGATACGCAGTATTTT. Translation gives CASSPDRGTDTQYF.

In this sample, this clone turned up a few times. The chain joins TRBV5-6 to TRBJ2-7, with D unresolved. The CDR3 consists of 12 residues. V lost 1 base and J 3 bases, leaving 5 bases between the germline ends. From germline, CDR1 is SGHDT and CDR2 YYEEEE. CDR3: CASSLSSYEQYV. CDR3 sequence (DNA): TGTGCCAGCAGCTTGTCCAGCTACGAGCAGTACGTC.

This clone was seen just once. The chain is built from TRBV9 and TRBJ2-6, with D unclear. The CDR3 totals 16 residues. Germline V gives CDR1 SGDLS, CDR2 YYNGEE. Trimming removed 0 bases at V and 0 bases at J, with 7 bases between. The CDR3 coding sequence is TGTGCCAGCAGCGTAGCTTGGGTCTCTGGGGCCAACGTCCTGACTTTC. Translation gives CASSVAWVSGANVLTF.